The 6 T cell receptor beta chains presented below share a single source sample, sequenced in a study of T cells expressing NK-cell markers. TCRdb re-called the 5' RACE reads, yielding one record per CDR3 amino acid sequence without DNA. In total, the table holds about 150,000 distinct CDR3 sequences. The sequenced material came from blood T cells: a sorted CD56 or NKG2C T cell subset, CD4+ or CD8+ T cells, or bulk PBMC T cells (not recorded which). These receptors were taken from a woman aged 45-59 years in good health.

CDR3 amino acids: CATSDLQENIQYF. This chain joins TRBV24-1 and TRBJ2-4. The CDR3 spans 13 residues. Germline CDR1 and CDR2: KGHDR and SFDVKD.

The chain recombines TRBV7-3 with TRBJ2-1; checking the TCRdb D call of TRBD2 is not possible without DNA. The CDR3 is 17 residues long. Germline V CDR1 and CDR2: SGHTA, FQGTGA. CDR3 residues: CASSLPTSGRVENEQFF.

The gene calls are TRBV6-4 and TRBJ2-1; the D call of TRBD2 rests on TCRdb alone, since no DNA is present to check it. CDR3 length equals 14 residues. CDR1 MRHNA and CDR2 SNTAGT come from the germline V gene. The CDR3 is CASSGQGGANEQFF.

This chain joins TRBV10-2 and TRBJ2-1; the D call from TCRdb, TRBD2, cannot be confirmed without DNA. Germline CDR1 is WSHSY and CDR2 is SAAADI. This CDR3 region has 16 residues. CDR3 in amino acids: CASSQDRGVAGDEQFF.

The V call is TRBV15, the J call TRBJ2-5; TCRdb names TRBD1, which stays unverified in the absence of DNA. The CDR3 runs 13 residues. Germline V lookup: CDR1 LNHNV, CDR2 YYDKDF (reference sequence). CDR3 protein: CATSIRGQETQYF.

This chain uses TRBV13 with TRBJ2-2. Germline V gene data show CDR1 as PRHDT and CDR2 as FYEKMQ (reference sequence). The CDR3 is 16 residues long. This chain's CDR3 is CASSPNTGRSAGELFF. The full variable domain, its missing parts supplied by reference TRBV13 and TRBJ2-2, is AAGVIQSPRHLIKEKRETATLKCYPIPRHDTVYWYQQGPGQDPQFLISFYEKMQSDKGSIPDRFSAQQFSDYHSELNMSSLELGDSALYFCASSPNTGRSAGELFFGEGSRLTVL.